This T cell receptor (beta chain) is drawn from a study of regulatory T cells in long-lasting Graves disease (dated by TCRdb to the early 2020s). Context from the whole study: To count as having persistent Graves' disease, a patient had to have received antithyroid drug treatment for over 5 years with TSH receptor autoantibodies remaining persistently positive. A total of approximately 35 samples were covered by TCR sequencing, comprising approximately 13 persistent and around 20 newly diagnosed Graves' disease patients. This study used TCR sequencing and RNA sequencing of peripheral blood to compare persistent Graves' disease patients against newly diagnosed Graves' disease patients. On average, persistent Graves' disease patients in the clinical cohort had been on antithyroid drugs for approximately ten years. The study was registered as a clinical trial and conducted in China. Study-wide findings and limitations: More public clonotypes were shared among persistent patients (under 3,000) than among newly diagnosed patients (roughly 1,000). Preferential use of TRBV28, TRBJ1-2 and TRBJ2-5 was observed in persistent disease, whereas TRBV20-1 and TRBJ2-1 were favored in newly diagnosed disease. The authors noted that the small sample size was a limitation that may lower accuracy. Because the primary lesion, thyroid tissue, could not be accessed, the study looked at peripheral blood alone. Compared with newly diagnosed patients, patients with persistent Graves' disease had lower TCR Shannon entropy and fewer highly expanded clones, which suggests clonal expansion. Sequencing and analysis were limited to the TCR beta chain.

Measured from the cysteine to the phenylalanine, the CDR3 is 16 residues long. CDR3 DNA only is kept here, 48 bases in frame from base 1. Via the germline V gene, CDR1 is MNHNS and CDR2 SASEGT. The junction carries 13 bases between V and J, which are trimmed by 5 bases and 0 bases respectively. This clonotype was recorded many times. No antigen is known for it. No much larger clonotype is one base removed from it; base qualities were not supplied. Preparation of the library involved multiplex PCR. Data came from an Illumina HiSeq 4000. To build TCR beta libraries, CDR3 regions were amplified by Arm-PCR using iRepertoire HTBI primers. Before sequencing, the PCR products went through gel purification. Per the original workflow: A total of some 60 TRBV and 14 TRBJ segments were identified across samples and were used for gene usage analysis of CDR3 amino acid clonotypes. COPE and FqMerger were used to merge the filtered high-quality paired reads into contigs. BLAST was used to align contigs to IMGT TRBV, TRBD and TRBJ reference genes, with CDR3 defined following IMGT. Highly expanded clones were defined as clonotypes with a frequency above 0.1%. Shannon entropy was used to measure repertoire diversity, and the Gini coefficient was used to measure V-J evenness. Clonotypes shared by more than one individual were considered public. TCRdb redid the processing of the public reads, applying fastp at Q25 and MiXCR, and retained in-frame beta chains. Each entry is one CDR3 protein sequence, shown with its most common DNA and genes. The V and J calls reflect TCRdb's pipeline rather than the authors' work. The sample profile shows approximately 400,000 distinct CDR3 sequences; 20% to 25% of them were found once. Around 30% of the sample goes to the ten largest clones.

The intended sense of this specimen's time point label: persistent/refractory GD, antithyroid drugs over 5 years with positive TRAb. For both TCR sequencing and RNA sequencing, RNA was extracted from PBMCs in TRIzol. Graves' disease was diagnosed according to American Thyroid Association guidelines. Patients for the study were recruited at an endocrinology department in Xi'an, China. From each patient, around 9 milliliters of peripheral blood was collected into an EDTA anticoagulant tube. PBMCs were isolated by Ficoll Paque Plus density gradient separation without further T cell sorting. An Agilent 2100 Bioanalyzer and agarose gel were used to assess RNA quality, and a NanoDrop 2000 was used to measure RNA concentration.

The material sequenced was peripheral blood mononuclear cells (PBMCs), taken when the disease was refractory, from a patient treated with antithyroid drugs. This receptor was taken from a woman in her 40s with Graves disease. Donor details come from another sample of the same person, matched by shared clones. This sequence uses TRBV6-1 and TRBJ1-4; TRBD1 is possibly the D segment (6 matching bases). The DNA is as follows: TGTGCCAGCAGTATCGGGACACTTGCAACTAATGAAAAACTGTTTTTT. Translated, it reads CASSIGTLATNEKLFF.